This passage covers 16 T cell receptor beta chains from one sample sequenced in a study of cytomegalovirus exposure and HLA in healthy donors. In the PCR, 60 Vbeta and 13 Jbeta primers were used. The data were produced by immunoSEQ multiplex PCR, yet TCRdb's version contains in-frame clones alone and is incomplete. The sample has fewer than 120,000 clones, roughly 84% seen once. Source material: PBMCs. The source is a man under 40 in good health and CMV-seropositive.

The gene calls are TRBV6-5 and TRBJ2-7, with 7 bases fitting TRBD1. The CDR3 spans 14 residues. Trimming cost V 0 bases and J 3 bases; bases outside gene matches: 2. Germline V gene lookup returns CDR1 MNHEY and CDR2 SVGAGI. CDR3 residues: CASSYSGQVYEQYF. The CDR3 DNA reads TGTGCCAGCAGTTACTCAGGACAGGTCTACGAGCAGTACTTC.

This clone has only a few counts. V usage is TRBV27 and J usage is TRBJ2-5; weak D call: TRBD2 (6 bases). The CDR3 sequence is 16 residues long. V was clipped by 2 bases and J by 4 bases, with 17 bases between them. Germline-derived CDR1 and CDR2 are MNHEY and SMNVEV (reference sequence). The CDR3 here is CASSLGSSDQTETQYF. CDR3 coding DNA: TGTGCCAGCAGTTTAGGTTCTAGCGACCAGACAGAGACCCAGTACTTC.

CDR3 amino acids: CASSANPSGEQFF. CDR3 DNA: TGTGCCAGCAGCGCGAACCCATCCGGTGAGCAGTTCTTC. The V gene is TRBV2, the J gene TRBJ2-1; D is undetermined. Germline values: CDR1 SNHLY, CDR2 FYNNEI. V lost 6 bases to trimming and J lost 9 bases, with 15 bases between them. There are 13 residues in the CDR3.

The rearrangement links TRBV4-1 to TRBJ1-4, with 7 bases that match TRBD1. The J segment lost 3 bases and the V segment lost 4 bases, leaving 5 bases of the junction unmatched. The CDR3 runs to 15 residues. Germline assignment: CDR1 MGHRA and CDR2 YSYEKL. The CDR3 reads CASSPDRASNEKLFF. As DNA, the CDR3 is TGCGCCAGCAGCCCCGACAGGGCCTCTAATGAAAAACTGTTTTTT.

The chain uses TRBV18 and TRBJ1-2; the D is unclear. CDR3 size: 13 residues. In germline, CDR1 is KGHSH, CDR2 LQKENI. Trimming took 1 base from V and 6 from J, leaving 9 bases between them. The chain's CDR3 is CASSPREDHGYTF. CDR3 coding DNA: TGTGCCAGCTCACCACGAGAGGATCATGGCTACACCTTC.

V and J are TRBV10-3 and TRBJ1-2, with a weak D call TRBD1 (5 bases). Germline values: CDR1 ENHRY, CDR2 SYGVKD. The CDR3 runs to 13 residues. Trimming took 8 bases from V and 8 from J, leaving 18 bases between them. CDR3 in DNA: TGTGCCATCGGCGAGAAGGGGCTGGGAGGCTACACCTTC. Translation: CAIGEKGLGGYTF.

This clone was observed a few times. The genes are TRBV6-5 and TRBJ1-1, with 9 bases identical to TRBD1. The CDR3 consists of 13 residues. V shed 6 bases, J shed 8 bases, and the junction held 7 bases outside the gene matches. Germline CDR1 reads MNHEY; CDR2 reads SVGAGI. CDR3 region: CASSRTGGAEAFF. In DNA form, the CDR3 reads TGTGCCAGCAGCCGCACAGGGGGCGCGGAAGCTTTCTTT.

This chain links TRBV7-9 with TRBJ1-2; 8 nucleotides align to TRBD1. This CDR3 is built from 15 residues. Per the germline V gene, CDR1 is SEHNR and CDR2 is FQNEAQ (reference sequence). The V and J ends lost 1 base and 3 bases, in that order; junction bases with no gene match: 4. DNA for the CDR3: TGTGCCAGCAGCTTAGTAGGACAGGGCGACTATGGCTACACCTTC. Translated, it gives CASSLVGQGDYGYTF.

This clone was seen more than once but under ten times. The rearrangement uses TRBV25-1 and TRBJ1-5; 7 bases align to TRBD1. This CDR3 region has 17 residues. With V trimmed by 3 bases and J by 0 bases, 8 bases remained unmatched. CDR1 MGHDK and CDR2 SYGVNS come from the germline V gene. The CDR3: CASSEVGQLYSNQPQHF. Written as DNA, the CDR3 is TGTGCCAGCAGTGAGGTGGGACAGCTGTATAGCAATCAGCCCCAGCATTTT.

This CDR3 reads CASSSLGDSTYEQYF. CDR3 nucleotide sequence: TGTGCCAGCAGCTCTCTCGGGGACAGTACCTACGAGCAGTACTTC. V usage is TRBV7-9 and J usage is TRBJ2-7; 7 nucleotides agree with TRBD1. The CDR3 runs to 15 residues. After removal of 4 bases from V and 2 bases from J, the junction contained 8 bases not matched to a gene. CDR1 and CDR2 (germline): SEHNR, FQNEAQ (reference sequence).

The chain links TRBV2 to TRBJ2-5; tentatively, D is TRBD2 (6 bases). Trimming pared 1 base from V and 2 bases from J, leaving 23 bases between. Germline CDR1 SNHLY, CDR2 FYNNEI. The CDR3 has 19 amino acids. CDR3 residues: CASSEVGLPGLYNQETQYF. CDR3 sequence (DNA): TGTGCCAGCAGTGAAGTTGGACTCCCGGGACTTTATAATCAAGAGACCCAGTACTTC.

CDR3 in amino acids: CASRSSTDTQYF. The CDR3 DNA reads as TGTGCCAGCAGGAGCAGCACAGATACGCAGTATTTT. V gene TRBV2 combines with J gene TRBJ2-3, with D hard to call. CDR1 and CDR2 (germline): SNHLY, FYNNEI. V was cut by 6 bases and J by 0 bases, with 4 bases left in between. CDR3 length equals 12 residues.

The chain links TRBV19 to TRBJ1-2; possible D gene TRBD1, 6 bases. The germline gives CDR1 LNHDA, CDR2 SQIVND (reference sequence). The CDR3 has 14 amino acids. V was trimmed by 3 bases and J by 0 bases, leaving 8 bases between them. DNA for the CDR3: TGTGCCAGTAGTATTCCAGGGGCTAACTATGGCTACACCTTC. Translated: CASSIPGANYGYTF.

The chain employs TRBV6-5 and TRBJ2-5, with a tentative D call TRBD1 (7 bases). The J call is uncertain, as TRBJ2-7 better fits the DNA end. This CDR3 has 16 amino acids. The V gene's germline CDR1 is MNHEY and CDR2 SVGAGI. CDR3 loop: CASSYSNRGTAHEQYF. Written as DNA, the CDR3 is TGTGCCAGCAGTTACTCGAATCGGGGGACAGCCCACGAGCAGTACTTC.

This chain joins TRBV19 and TRBJ2-1, with 7 bases matching TRBD1. J was trimmed by 7 bases and V by 7 bases; bases with no gene match: 7. This CDR3 region has 13 residues. CDR1 and CDR2 from the germline V gene are LNHDA and SQIVND (reference sequence). The CDR3: CASTATGTNEQFF. The CDR3 nucleotides are TGTGCCAGTACGGCGACAGGGACGAATGAGCAGTTCTTC.

Only one count was recorded for this clone. The chain links TRBV2 to TRBJ1-2; maybe TRBD1 (6 bases). V was shortened by 10 bases and J by 3 bases, with 21 bases between the two germline ends. The V gene's germline CDR1 is SNHLY and CDR2 FYNNEI. This CDR3 comprises 15 residues. CDR3 amino acids: CAIMAEVRGHYGYTF. The CDR3 DNA reads as TGTGCCATCATGGCTGAGGTCAGGGGACACTATGGCTACACCTTC.